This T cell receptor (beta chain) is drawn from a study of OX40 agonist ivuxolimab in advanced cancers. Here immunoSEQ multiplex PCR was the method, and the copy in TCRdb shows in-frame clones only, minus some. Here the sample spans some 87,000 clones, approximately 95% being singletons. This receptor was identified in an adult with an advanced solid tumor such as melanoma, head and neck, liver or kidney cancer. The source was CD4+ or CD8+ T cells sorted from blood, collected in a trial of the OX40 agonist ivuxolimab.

The CDR3 spells CASSLFRTWEETQYF. The CDR3, as DNA: TGTGCCAGCAGCTTATTCCGGACGTGGGAAGAGACCCAGTACTTC. This chain uses TRBV7-3 with TRBJ2-5, with unresolved D. Trimming shortened V by 2 bases and J by 3 bases, and 13 bases separated the two germline ends. The CDR3 consists of 15 residues. Germline CDR1 and CDR2: SGHTA and FQGTGA. Complete variable domain (other parts from reference TRBV7-3 and TRBJ2-5): GAGVSQTPSNKVTEKGKYVELRCDPISGHTALYWYRQSLGQGPEFLIYFQGTGAADDSGLPNDRFFAVRPEGSVSTLKIQRTERGDSAVYLCASSLFRTWEETQYFGPGTRLLVL.